This TCR beta chain was found in a study of T-cell memory formation after mild COVID-19. The table lists this clonotype with a few counts. TCRdb re-derived calls from the 5' RACE reads in MiXCR, one entry per CDR3 protein. Among 410,000 or so distinct CDR3 sequences listed, less than 25% were seen once. This TCR was recovered from an adult woman who had mild COVID-19 (a few samples of this study predate the infection). Cell type and time point are not known. The sequenced sample consisted of PBMCs or a T cell subset sorted from them (not recorded which).

CDR3 sequence reads: CATSDPGLAGDTDTQYF. In DNA, the CDR3 is TGTGCCACCAGTGACCCAGGACTAGCGGGAGACACAGATACGCAGTATTTT. J is TRBJ2-3 and V is TRBV24-1, with 13 bases matching TRBD2. The CDR3 extends over 17 amino acids. Germline values: CDR1 KGHDR, CDR2 SFDVKD. The junction had 5 bases not matched to a gene; V was cut back by 4 bases and J by 2 bases.